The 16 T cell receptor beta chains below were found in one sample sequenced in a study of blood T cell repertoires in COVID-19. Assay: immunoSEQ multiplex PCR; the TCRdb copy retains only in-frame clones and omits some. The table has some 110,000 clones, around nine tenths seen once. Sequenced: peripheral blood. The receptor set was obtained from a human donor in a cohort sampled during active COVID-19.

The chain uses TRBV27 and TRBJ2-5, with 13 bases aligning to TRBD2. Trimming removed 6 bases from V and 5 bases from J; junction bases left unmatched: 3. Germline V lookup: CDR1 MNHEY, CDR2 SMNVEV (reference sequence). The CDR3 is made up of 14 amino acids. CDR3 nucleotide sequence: TGTGCCAGCAGAAAACTAGCGGGAGGGGAGACCCAGTACTTC. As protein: CASRKLAGGETQYF.

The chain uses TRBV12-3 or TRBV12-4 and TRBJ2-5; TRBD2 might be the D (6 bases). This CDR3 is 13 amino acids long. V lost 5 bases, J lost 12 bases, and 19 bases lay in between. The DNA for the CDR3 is TGTGCCAGCAGTCGACGGCTCCGGGACTCAAAGTACTTC. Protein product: CASSRRLRDSKYF.

As DNA, the CDR3 is TGTGCCACCGGACTAGGCGTTCCCGGTGAGCAGTTCTTC. It codes for CATGLGVPGEQFF. The chain has TRBV7-3 and TRBJ2-1, with 7 nucleotides matching TRBD2. The germline CDR1 and CDR2 sequences are SGHTA and FQGTGA. There are 13 residues in the CDR3. V lost 10 bases and J lost 9; bases outside the gene matches: 12.

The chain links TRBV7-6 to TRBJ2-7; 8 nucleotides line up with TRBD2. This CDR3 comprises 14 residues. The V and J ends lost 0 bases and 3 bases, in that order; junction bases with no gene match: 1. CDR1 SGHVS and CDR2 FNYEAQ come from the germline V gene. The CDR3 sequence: CASSLAGLDYEQYF. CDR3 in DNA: TGTGCCAGCAGCTTAGCGGGACTAGACTACGAGCAGTACTTC.

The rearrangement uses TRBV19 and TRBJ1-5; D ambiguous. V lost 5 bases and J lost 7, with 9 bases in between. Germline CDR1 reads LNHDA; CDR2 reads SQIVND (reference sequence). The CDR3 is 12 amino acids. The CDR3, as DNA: TGTGCCAGTAGTGCAGGATGGCAGCCCCAGCATTTT. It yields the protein CASSAGWQPQHF.

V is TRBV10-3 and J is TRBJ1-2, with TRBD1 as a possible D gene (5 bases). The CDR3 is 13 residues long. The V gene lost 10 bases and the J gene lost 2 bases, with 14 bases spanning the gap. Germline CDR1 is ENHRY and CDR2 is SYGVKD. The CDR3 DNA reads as TGTGCCACCGTGGGGGGAGCAAACTATGGCTACACCTTC. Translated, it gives CATVGGANYGYTF.

The CDR3 DNA sequence: TGCGCCAGCAGCTTGACAACTAGCGTCGAAGAGACCCAGTACTTC. Protein product: CASSLTTSVEETQYF. The chain is built from TRBV5-1 and TRBJ2-5, with TRBD2 identical over 7 bases. The CDR3 covers 15 residues. The trim removed 1 base at V and 3 bases at J, leaving 6 bases unmatched. Per the germline V gene, CDR1 is SGHRS and CDR2 is YFSETQ.

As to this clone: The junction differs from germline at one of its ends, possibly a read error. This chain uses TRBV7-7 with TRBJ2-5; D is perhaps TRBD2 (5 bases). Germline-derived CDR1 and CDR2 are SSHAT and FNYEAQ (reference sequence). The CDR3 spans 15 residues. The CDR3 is CASSPPGLIQETQYF. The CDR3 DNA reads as TGTGCTAGCAGCCCCCCCGGACTGATCCAAGAGACCCAGTACTTC.

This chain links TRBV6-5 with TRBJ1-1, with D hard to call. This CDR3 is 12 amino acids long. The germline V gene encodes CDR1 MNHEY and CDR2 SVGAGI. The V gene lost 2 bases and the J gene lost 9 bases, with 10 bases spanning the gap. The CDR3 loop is CASSYVRGKAFF. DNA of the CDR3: TGTGCCAGCAGTTACGTTCGAGGGAAAGCTTTCTTT.

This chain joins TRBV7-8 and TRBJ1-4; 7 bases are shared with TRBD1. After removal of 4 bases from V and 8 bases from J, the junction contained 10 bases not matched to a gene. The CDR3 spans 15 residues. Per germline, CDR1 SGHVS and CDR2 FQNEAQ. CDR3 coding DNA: TGTGCCAGCAGCTCCCAAGGACAGGTGGGGGAAAAACTGTTTTTT. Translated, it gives CASSSQGQVGEKLFF.

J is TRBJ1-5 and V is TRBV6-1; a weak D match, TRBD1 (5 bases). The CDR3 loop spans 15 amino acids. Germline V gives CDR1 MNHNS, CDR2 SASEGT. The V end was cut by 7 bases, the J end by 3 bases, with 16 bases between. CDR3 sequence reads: CASTGLGGVNQPQHF. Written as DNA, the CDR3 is TGTGCCAGCACCGGACTCGGGGGGGTCAATCAGCCCCAGCATTTT.

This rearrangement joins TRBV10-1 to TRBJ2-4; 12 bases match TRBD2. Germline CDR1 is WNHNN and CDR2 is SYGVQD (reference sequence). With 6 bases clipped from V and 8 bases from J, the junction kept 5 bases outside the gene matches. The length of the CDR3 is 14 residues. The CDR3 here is CASRMTSGGDIQYF. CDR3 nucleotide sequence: TGCGCCAGCAGGATGACTAGCGGGGGAGACATTCAGTACTTC.

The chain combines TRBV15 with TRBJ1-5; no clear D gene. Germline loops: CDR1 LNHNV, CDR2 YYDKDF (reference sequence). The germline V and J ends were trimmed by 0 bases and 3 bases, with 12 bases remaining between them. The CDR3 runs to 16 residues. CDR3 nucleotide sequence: TGTGCCACCAGCAGAGAGGAAGGGAGGATCAATCAGCCCCAGCATTTT. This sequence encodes CATSREEGRINQPQHF.

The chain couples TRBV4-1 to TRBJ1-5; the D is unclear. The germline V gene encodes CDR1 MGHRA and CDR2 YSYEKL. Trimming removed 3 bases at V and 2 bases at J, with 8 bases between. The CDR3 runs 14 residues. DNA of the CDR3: TGCGCCAGCAGCCACGGTACCGGCAATCAGCCCCAGCATTTT. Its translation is CASSHGTGNQPQHF.

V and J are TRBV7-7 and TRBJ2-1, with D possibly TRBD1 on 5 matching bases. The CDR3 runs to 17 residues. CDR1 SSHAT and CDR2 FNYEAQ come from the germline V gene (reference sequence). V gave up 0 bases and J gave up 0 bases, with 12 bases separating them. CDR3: CASSLAARQSSYNEQFF. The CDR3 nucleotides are TGTGCCAGCAGCTTAGCGGCGCGACAGAGCTCCTACAATGAGCAGTTCTTC.

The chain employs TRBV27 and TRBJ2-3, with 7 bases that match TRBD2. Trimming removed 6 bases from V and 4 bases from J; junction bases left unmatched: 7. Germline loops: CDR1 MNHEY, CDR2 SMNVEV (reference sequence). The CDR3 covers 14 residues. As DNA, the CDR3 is TGTGCCAGCAGGAGGGAGGGCCGCGCAGATACGCAGTATTTT. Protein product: CASRREGRADTQYF.